This T cell receptor beta chain is drawn from a study of T cells of healthy individuals. One entry per CDR3 protein, called by TCRdb with MiXCR from the 5' RACE reads. Of about 96,000 distinct CDR3 sequences detected, 17% appear once; the ten largest clones hold approximately 6%. Germline CDR1 is SGDLS and CDR2 is YYNGEE. This CDR3 comprises 16 residues. V was pared by 0 bases and J by 0 bases, with 5 bases of the junction left unmatched. Only a few counts were recorded for this clonotype. The clonotype comes from a human donor in good health. The chain joins TRBV9 to TRBJ1-1, with 7 bases fitting TRBD1. CDR3 sequence: CASSVVQGQLNTEAFF. The CDR3 DNA reads TGTGCCAGCAGCGTAGTCCAGGGACAGTTGAACACTGAAGCTTTCTTT.